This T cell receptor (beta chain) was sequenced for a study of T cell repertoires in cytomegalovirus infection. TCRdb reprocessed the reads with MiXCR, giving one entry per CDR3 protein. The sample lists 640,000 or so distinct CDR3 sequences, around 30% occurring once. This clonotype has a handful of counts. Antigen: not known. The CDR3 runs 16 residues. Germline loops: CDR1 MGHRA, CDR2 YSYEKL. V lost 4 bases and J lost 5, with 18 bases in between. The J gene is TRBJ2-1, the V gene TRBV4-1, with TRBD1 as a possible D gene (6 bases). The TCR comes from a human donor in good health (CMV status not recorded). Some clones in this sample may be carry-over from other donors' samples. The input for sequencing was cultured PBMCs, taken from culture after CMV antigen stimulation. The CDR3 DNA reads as TGCGCCAGCAGCCTGTGGGGACAACCAGGAGACAATGAGCAGTTCTTC. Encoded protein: CASSLWGQPGDNEQFF.